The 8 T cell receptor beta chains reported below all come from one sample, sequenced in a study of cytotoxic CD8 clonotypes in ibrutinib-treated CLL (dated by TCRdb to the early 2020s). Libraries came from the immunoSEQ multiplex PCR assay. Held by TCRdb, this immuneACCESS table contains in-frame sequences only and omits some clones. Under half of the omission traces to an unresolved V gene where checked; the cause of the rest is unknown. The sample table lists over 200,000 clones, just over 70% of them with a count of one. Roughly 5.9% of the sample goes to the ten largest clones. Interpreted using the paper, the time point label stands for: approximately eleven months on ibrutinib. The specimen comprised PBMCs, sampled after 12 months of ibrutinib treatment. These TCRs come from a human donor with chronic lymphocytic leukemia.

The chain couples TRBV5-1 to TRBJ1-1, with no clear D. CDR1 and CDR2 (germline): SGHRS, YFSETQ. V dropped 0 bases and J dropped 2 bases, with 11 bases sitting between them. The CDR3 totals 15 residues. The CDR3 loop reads CASSLGWQINTEAFF. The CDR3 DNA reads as TGCGCCAGCAGCTTGGGTTGGCAGATAAACACTGAAGCTTTCTTT.

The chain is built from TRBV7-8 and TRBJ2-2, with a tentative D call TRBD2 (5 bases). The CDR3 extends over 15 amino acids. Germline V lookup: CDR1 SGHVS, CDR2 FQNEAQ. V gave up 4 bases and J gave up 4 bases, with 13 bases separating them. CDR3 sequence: CASSSSWAGTGELFF. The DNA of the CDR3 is TGTGCCAGCAGCTCTAGCTGGGCGGGCACCGGGGAGCTGTTTTTT.

CDR3 region: CASSYVSGGADDEQFF. Written as DNA, the CDR3 is TGCGCCAGCAGCTACGTTAGCGGGGGGGCGGACGATGAGCAGTTCTTC. The rearrangement joins TRBV5-1 to TRBJ2-1; 11 nucleotides agree with TRBD2. V shed 3 bases and J 8 bases; nucleotides not matched to a gene: 10. This CDR3 has 16 residues. Per the germline V gene, CDR1 is SGHRS and CDR2 is YFSETQ.

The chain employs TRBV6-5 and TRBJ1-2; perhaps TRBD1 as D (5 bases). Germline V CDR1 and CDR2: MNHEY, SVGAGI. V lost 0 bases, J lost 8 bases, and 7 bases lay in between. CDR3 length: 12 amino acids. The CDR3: CASSYSGAGYTF. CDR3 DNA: TGTGCCAGCAGTTACTCAGGGGCCGGCTACACCTTC.

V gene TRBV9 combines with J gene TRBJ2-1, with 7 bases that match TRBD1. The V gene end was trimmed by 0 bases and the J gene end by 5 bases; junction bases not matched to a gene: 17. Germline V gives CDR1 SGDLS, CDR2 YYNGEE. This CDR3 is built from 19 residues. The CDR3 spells CASSVAIGVERQGNNEQFF. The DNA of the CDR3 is TGTGCCAGCAGCGTAGCAATAGGGGTCGAGCGACAGGGCAACAATGAGCAGTTCTTC.

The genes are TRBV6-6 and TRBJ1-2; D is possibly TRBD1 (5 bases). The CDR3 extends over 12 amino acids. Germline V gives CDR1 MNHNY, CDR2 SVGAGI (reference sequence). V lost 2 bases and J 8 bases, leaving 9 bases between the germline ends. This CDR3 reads CASSYNGDGYTF. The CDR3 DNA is TGTGCCAGCAGTTACAACGGGGACGGCTACACCTTC.

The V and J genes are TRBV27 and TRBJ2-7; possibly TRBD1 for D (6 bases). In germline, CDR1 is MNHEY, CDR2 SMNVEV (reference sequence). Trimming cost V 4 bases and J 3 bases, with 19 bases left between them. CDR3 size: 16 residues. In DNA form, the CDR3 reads TGTGCCAGCAGTTCATTATCCGGACAGAGACTCTACGAGCAGTACTTC. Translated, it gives CASSSLSGQRLYEQYF.

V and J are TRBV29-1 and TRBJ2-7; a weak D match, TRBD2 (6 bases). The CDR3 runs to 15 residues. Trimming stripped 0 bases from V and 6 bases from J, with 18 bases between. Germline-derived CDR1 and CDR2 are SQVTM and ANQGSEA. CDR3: CSVEDRRGLRFEQYF. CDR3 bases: TGCAGCGTTGAAGATAGGCGGGGACTCCGATTCGAGCAGTACTTC.